The 22 T cell receptor beta chains in this list originate from one sample, sequenced in a study of TIL therapy for anti-PD-1-resistant metastatic lung cancer. Sequencing used immunoSEQ v3. Sequencing used immunoSEQ multiplex PCR; TCRdb keeps in-frame clones, though not all of them. Of tens of thousands of clones in the sample, around 87% were seen once. Time point reported: pre-treatment sample, taken before nivolumab and TIL therapy. The source material was blood, sampled at baseline. The receptor set was obtained from a person between 25 and 80 years old with non-small cell lung cancer.

The V and J genes are TRBV5-6 and TRBJ1-6, with TRBD1 identical over 8 bases. The CDR3 totals 15 residues. V trimming: 4 bases; J trimming: 14 bases; junction bases outside the gene matches: 14. Germline CDR1 reads SGHDT; CDR2 reads YYEEEE. The CDR3 protein is CASSLDRGLFSALHF. The DNA of the CDR3 is TGTGCCAGCAGCCTAGACAGGGGTTTATTTTCGGCCCTCCACTTT.

The rearrangement links TRBV18 to TRBJ1-2; tentative D call: TRBD1 (6 bases). The CDR3 extends over 15 amino acids. V lost 4 bases to trimming and J lost 3 bases, with 15 bases between them. In germline, CDR1 is KGHSH, CDR2 LQKENI. For the CDR3, the DNA is TGTGCCAGCTCACGAGGGGGGAGTGAATACTATGGCTACACCTTC. It encodes CASSRGGSEYYGYTF.

The rearrangement uses TRBV6-6 and TRBJ2-1, with a possible D match to TRBD2 (6 bases). Germline CDR1 reads MNHNY; CDR2 reads SVGAGI (reference sequence). V lost 0 bases, J lost 5 bases, and 11 bases lay in between. The CDR3 consists of 15 residues. The DNA for the CDR3 is TGTGCCAGCAGTTACTCCGGGACTTTCCACAATGAGCAGTTCTTC. Translating it yields CASSYSGTFHNEQFF.

The rearrangement joins TRBV2 to TRBJ1-2; D remains unclear. The V and J ends lost 3 bases and 7 bases respectively, with 6 bases between them. Per germline, CDR1 SNHLY and CDR2 FYNNEI. This CDR3 has 11 residues. CDR3 bases: TGTGCCAGCAGTGACCCACCTGGCTACACCTTC. This gives the protein CASSDPPGYTF.

The V call is TRBV2, the J call TRBJ1-4, with a possible D match to TRBD1 (6 bases). Germline V gene sequence: CDR1 SNHLY, CDR2 FYNNEI. V was shortened by 10 bases and J by 4 bases, with 13 bases between the two germline ends. CDR3 length equals 13 residues. CDR3 nucleotides: TGTGCCATCCAGGGGATTATTAATGAAAAACTGTTTTTT. Translated, it gives CAIQGIINEKLFF.

The chain carries TRBV12-3 or TRBV12-4 and TRBJ2-7; D is ambiguous. Trimming stripped 5 bases from V and 0 bases from J, with 2 bases between. The CDR3 has 11 residues. The CDR3 sequence is CASSVSYEQYF. The CDR3 coding sequence is TGTGCCAGCAGTGTCTCCTACGAGCAGTACTTC.

This clone was counted a single time. The V and J genes are TRBV11-1 and TRBJ2-7, with 8 bases identical to TRBD2. J was trimmed by 3 bases and V by 1 base; bases with no gene match: 8. The CDR3 loop spans 16 amino acids. Germline assignment: CDR1 SGHAT and CDR2 FQDESV (reference sequence). For the CDR3, the DNA is TGTGCCAGCAGCTTAGAGCGAGCGGGAGAACTCTACGAGCAGTACTTC. Protein: CASSLERAGELYEQYF. Full variable domain (remainder filled in from reference TRBV11-1 and TRBJ2-7): EAEVAQSPRYKITEKSQAVAFWCDPISGHATLYWYRQILGQGPELLVQFQDESVVDDSQLPKDRFSAERLKGVDSTLKIQPAELGDSAMYLCASSLERAGELYEQYFGPGTRLTVT.

The chain links TRBV2 to TRBJ1-3, with 7 positions matching TRBD1. With 7 bases clipped from V and 0 bases from J, the junction kept 12 bases outside the gene matches. The CDR3 has 17 amino acids. Germline values: CDR1 SNHLY, CDR2 FYNNEI. CDR3 in DNA: TGTGCCAGCACCACTACAGAGGACAGGCGCTCTGGAAACACCATATATTTT. Protein: CASTTTEDRRSGNTIYF.

This clone was detected only a few times. The gene calls are TRBV20-1 and TRBJ1-2; no clear D gene. The CDR3 covers 11 residues. Trimming shortened V by 6 bases and J by 8 bases, and 13 bases separated the two germline ends. Germline assignment: CDR1 DFQATT and CDR2 SNEGSKA (reference sequence). The CDR3 DNA follows: TGCAGTGCCTCGGGCGGAGGAGGCTACACCTTC. It yields the protein CSASGGGGYTF.

This clone was counted once. The chain uses TRBV5-1 and TRBJ1-1, with D tentatively TRBD1 (5 bases). With 5 bases removed from V and 0 bases from J, the gap between germline ends came to 11 bases. Germline loops: CDR1 SGHRS, CDR2 YFSETQ. The CDR3 has 14 amino acids. Here the CDR3 reads CASSEGPMNTEAFF. The DNA for the CDR3 is TGCGCCAGCAGTGAGGGGCCCATGAACACTGAAGCTTTCTTT. Together with reference TRBV5-1 and TRBJ1-1, the CDR3 gives the full variable domain: KAGVTQTPRYLIKTRGQQVTLSCSPISGHRSVSWYQQTPGQGLQFLFEYFSETQRNKGNFPGRFSGRQFSNSRSEMNVSTLELGDSALYLCASSEGPMNTEAFFGQGTRLTVV.

The V gene is TRBV2, the J gene TRBJ2-7, with TRBD1 identical over 11 bases. The length of the CDR3 is 15 residues. Germline trimming cut 6 bases from V and 5 bases from J; bases unmatched to any gene: 9. The germline V gene has CDR1 SNHLY and CDR2 FYNNEI. DNA for the CDR3: TGTGCCAGCAGCTTCGGACAGGGGGCTTATAACGAGCAGTACTTC. Its protein is CASSFGQGAYNEQYF.

J is TRBJ2-1 and V is TRBV6-5, with 7 bases that match TRBD2. This CDR3 contains 14 residues. V gave up 6 bases and J gave up 4 bases; unmatched junction bases: 6. CDR1 is MNHEY and CDR2 is SVGAGI in the germline V gene. The CDR3 coding sequence is TGTGCCAGCAGCTGGGGGGGGAGGTACAATGAGCAGTTCTTC. Its protein product is CASSWGGRYNEQFF.

The chain couples TRBV9 to TRBJ2-5; a possible D gene is TRBD2 (5 bases). The CDR3 consists of 16 residues. CDR1 SGDLS and CDR2 YYNGEE come from the germline V gene. Trimming pared 0 bases from V and 2 bases from J, leaving 14 bases between. CDR3 coding DNA: TGTGCCAGCAGCGTAGCTCTTGCCTCGGGACAAGAGACCCAGTACTTC. Its protein is CASSVALASGQETQYF.

The gene calls are TRBV18 and TRBJ1-2, with 7 bases lining up with TRBD1. V lost 1 base, J lost 6 bases, and 14 bases stayed unmatched. Germline V gene lookup returns CDR1 KGHSH and CDR2 LQKENI. The CDR3 totals 17 residues. The CDR3 sequence: CASSPRRIDRAVDGYTF. CDR3 nucleotides: TGTGCCAGCTCACCACGAAGAATAGACAGGGCGGTTGATGGCTACACCTTC.

This rearrangement joins TRBV28 to TRBJ2-1, with TRBD1 matching 7 bases. V was clipped by 4 bases and J by 8 bases; unmatched bases: 8. CDR3 length equals 14 residues. Germline-derived CDR1 and CDR2 are MDHEN and SYDVKM. CDR3 loop: CASSYLTGNYEQFF. The DNA of the CDR3 is TGTGCCAGCAGTTATCTGACAGGGAACTATGAGCAGTTCTTC. Full variable domain (missing parts from reference TRBV28 and TRBJ2-1): DVKVTQSSRYLVKRTGEKVFLECVQDMDHENMFWYRQDPGLGLRLIYFSYDVKMKEKGDIPEGYSVSREKKERFSLILESASTNQTSMYLCASSYLTGNYEQFFGPGTRLTVL.

The table lists this clone with a few counts. The chain joins TRBV12-5 to TRBJ1-1; D unresolved. CDR1 is LGHNT, CDR2 FRNRAP, per germline. V was trimmed by 1 base and J by 5 bases, leaving 2 bases between them. The CDR3 is made up of 11 amino acids. CDR3 protein: CASGLGTEAFF. The CDR3, as DNA: TGTGCTAGTGGTTTGGGGACTGAAGCTTTCTTT. Combining the CDR3 with reference TRBV12-5 and TRBJ1-1 gives the whole variable domain DARVTQTPRHKVTEMGQEVTMRCQPILGHNTVFWYRQTMMQGLELLAYFRNRAPLDDSGMPKDRFSAEMPDATLATLKIQPSEPRDSAVYFCASGLGTEAFFGQGTRLTVV.

V is TRBV24-1 and J is TRBJ1-3; D possibly corresponds to TRBD1 (6 bases). Trimming stripped 4 bases from V and 4 bases from J, with 16 bases between. The germline V gene has CDR1 KGHDR and CDR2 SFDVKD. The CDR3 has 16 residues. CDR3 region: CATSEPTGTGGNTIYF. In nucleotides, the CDR3 is TGTGCCACCAGTGAGCCTACAGGGACGGGGGGAAACACCATATATTTT.

Written as DNA, the CDR3 is TGTGCCAGCAGCCAACAGACGGATTCCTACGAGCAGTACTTC. Translating it yields CASSQQTDSYEQYF. The chain uses TRBV28 and TRBJ2-7, with D unresolved. Germline CDR1 MDHEN, CDR2 SYDVKM. The CDR3 is made up of 14 amino acids. V lost 6 bases and J lost 1, with 13 bases in between.

V usage is TRBV11-2 and J usage is TRBJ2-7; D is perhaps TRBD1 (7 bases). Trimming took 1 base from V and 6 from J, leaving 25 bases between them. CDR3 length equals 18 residues. CDR1 and CDR2 (germline): SGHAT, FQNNGV. The CDR3 protein is CASSLAAGQGVVGREQYF. DNA for the CDR3: TGTGCCAGCAGCTTAGCCGCGGGGCAGGGGGTGGTAGGGCGCGAGCAGTACTTC.

The chain uses TRBV7-8 and TRBJ1-2; 9 bases are a match to TRBD1. This CDR3 has 15 residues. The V gene's germline CDR1 is SGHVS and CDR2 FQNEAQ. Losses at the gene ends were 7 bases for V and 4 bases for J; bases not matched to a gene: 10. The CDR3 DNA sequence: TGTGCCAGCAAAGGCCGACAGGGGGGCCCCTATGGCTACACCTTC. Encoded protein: CASKGRQGGPYGYTF.

The chain uses TRBV19 and TRBJ2-3; 7 positions match TRBD2. The CDR3 is made up of 14 amino acids. Germline V gene sequence: CDR1 LNHDA, CDR2 SQIVND (reference sequence). V lost 6 bases and J lost 3; bases outside the gene matches: 6. The CDR3 loop reads CASRSSGGTDTQYF. In DNA form, the CDR3 reads TGTGCCAGTAGGTCTAGCGGCGGGACAGATACGCAGTATTTT.

CDR3 sequence reads: CASSQDQGVFAGTSGNEQYF. The CDR3 DNA reads TGTGCCAGCAGCCAAGATCAAGGGGTATTTGCCGGGACTAGCGGAAATGAGCAGTACTTC. The rearrangement uses TRBV14 and TRBJ2-7; TRBD2 matches at 11 bases. The CDR3 runs 20 residues. V shed 0 bases, J shed 7 bases, and the junction held 20 bases outside the gene matches. The germline V gene encodes CDR1 SGHDN and CDR2 FVKESK.